This T cell receptor beta chain originates from a study of T cells in Graves' hyperthyroidism and ophthalmopathy (dated by TCRdb to between 2018 and 2021). About the study as a whole: A discovery cohort of about a hundred patients, 43 with Graves' ophthalmopathy and over 55 with stable Graves' hyperthyroidism, was used to find distinguishing TCR V-J signatures. The paper reports TCR Vbeta CDR3 sequencing of 130 to 150 peripheral blood samples: around 41 ophthalmopathy, approximately 74 hyperthyroidism and around 17 progressor patients. After blood sampling, hyperthyroidism patients were treated with methimazole at a starting dose of 30 mg daily, and ophthalmopathy patients were treated with high-dose intravenous methylprednisolone. Prospective prediction of ophthalmopathy was tested in an independent validation cohort consisting of roughly 20 hyperthyroidism patients and about 17 patients who later progressed to ophthalmopathy. In about 6 Graves' hyperthyroidism patients, the study also compared T-cell repertoires from thyroid tissue with T-cell repertoires from blood. The roughly 100 discovery patients were randomly divided into training and test sets at a 7:3 ratio. Overall study results and their limits: Ophthalmopathy was separated from stable hyperthyroidism by a 13 V-J signature model, with over 85% sensitivity and around 81% specificity obtained in cross-validation and 80%/75% obtained in testing. Sample size was not statistically predetermined, and investigators were not blinded to group allocation. Most expanded thyroid clonotypes (frequency above 0.001) were also detected in blood, a finding suggesting that blood repertoires may reflect thyroid immune responses. In validation, progression to ophthalmopathy was predicted by the model with 70% to 71% sensitivity and 72.22% specificity, a median of approximately 7.1 months before onset.

In the case of this clonotype: Its specific antigen is unknown. It has no much larger one-base neighbor in the sample; base qualities were not kept.

Amplification of TCR beta CDR3 regions was carried out from RNA transcripts. A first-round RT-PCR of the TCR CDR3 used the HTBI primer set with the Qiagen OneStep RT-PCR kit. Libraries were constructed in a second round of multiplex PCR, after which size selection and purification were carried out. Sequencing of the libraries was done on an Illumina HiSeq2000 using paired-end 100 bp reads. The study's processing was this. Raw data were processed with SOAPnuke, discarding reads with adapters, uncalled bases, mean Phred below 15, or no exact constant-primer or identifier match. High-quality paired reads were merged with COPE v1.2.5, and unique nucleotide sequences were defined as clonotypes. MiTCR v1.1 was used to align clonotypes to the IMGT TRBV, TRBD and TRBJ reference segments. Only V-J combinations with frequency above 0.0001, covering approximately 99% of repertoires, were analysed. The TCS score was defined as the ratio of F50 (clonal expansion) to E x V (chaos), calculated using BLOSUM62-based TCRdist between CDR3 peptides within each V-J. Welch's t-statistics and random forest reduced several hundred V-J features to 10 to 15, which were used in a naive Bayes classifier (R e1071). TCRdb handled the public reads itself, with Q25 trimming in fastp and clone calling in MiXCR, and kept productive beta chains. CDR3 protein sequences are deduplicated, and each keeps its most common genes and DNA. The V and J calls here are based on TCRdb, not the publication. A total of hundreds of thousands of distinct CDR3 sequences appear in this sample, about half of them only once. The biggest ten clones account for roughly 8.2% of the sample.

The CDR3 runs 15 amino acids, cysteine and phenylalanine included. Of all the DNA, just the CDR3 is kept, 45 bases in frame from base 1. In the germline V gene, CDR1 corresponds to SGHDN and CDR2 to FVKESK. V and J lose 3 bases and 5 bases, and a span of 16 bases separates them. Stable Graves' hyperthyroidism was defined as no progression to ophthalmopathy during 18 months of follow-up. Hyperthyroidism patients were newly diagnosed, with disease duration under 2 months, and aged 18 to 65 years. Any patient with an uncontrolled infection, another autoimmune disease, pregnancy or lactation was excluded. Clinical symptoms, serum thyroxine and TRAb, thyroid ultrasound, and orbital computed tomography formed the basis for the diagnoses. Trizol reagent was used to extract total RNA, and RNA quality was then checked on an Agilent 2100 Bioanalyzer.

This clonotype was obtained from a woman aged 18-35 years with Graves' hyperthyroidism. Donor details come from another sample of the same person, matched by shared clones. The rearranged segments are TRBV14 and TRBJ1-1; matching of 6 bases hints at TRBD1 as the D gene. The sample comprised peripheral blood or thyroid tissue (not recorded which). DNA sequence: TGTGCCAGCAGCCATGGGGGCGAGGTTGTAACTGAAGCTTTCTTT. This codes for CASSHGGEVVTEAFF. When the CDR3 is completed using the reference TRBV14 and TRBJ1-1 genes on either side, the full variable domain is EAGVTQFPSHSVIEKGQTVTLRCDPISGHDNLYWYRRVMGKEIKFLLHFVKESKQDESGMPNNRFLAERTGGTYSTLKVQPAELEDSGVYFCASSHGGEVVTEAFFGQGTRLTVV.